This T cell receptor beta chain stems from a study of OX40 agonist ivuxolimab in advanced cancers. Turning to the study itself: An anti-OX40 (CD134) antibody with agonistic activity, ivuxolimab, was administered to patients. Six ivuxolimab dose levels, 0.01 to 10 mg/kg, were given intravenously every 2 weeks.

Using immunoSEQ multiplex PCR, the repertoire was profiled, and TCRdb retains in-frame clones only, with some absent. The sample contains fewer than 60,000 clones, roughly four fifths of which appear only once. Researchers took blood at baseline, on cycle 4 day 1, and on cycle 7 day 1. In this sample, this clone turned up once. The CDR3 runs to 17 residues. V was clipped by 2 bases and J by 7 bases, with 21 bases between them. Germline CDR1 SGHNT, CDR2 YYREEE (reference sequence). This sequence joins TRBV5-4 and TRBJ1-4, with D possibly being TRBD1 (6 bases). Source: CD4+ or CD8+ T cells sorted from blood, taken in a trial of the OX40 agonist ivuxolimab. The receptor comes from an adult with an advanced solid tumor such as melanoma, head and neck, liver or kidney cancer. CDR3: CASSFYSPNRGGEKLFF. As DNA, the CDR3 is TGTGCCAGCAGCTTCTACAGTCCAAATAGGGGGGGTGAAAAACTGTTTTTT.